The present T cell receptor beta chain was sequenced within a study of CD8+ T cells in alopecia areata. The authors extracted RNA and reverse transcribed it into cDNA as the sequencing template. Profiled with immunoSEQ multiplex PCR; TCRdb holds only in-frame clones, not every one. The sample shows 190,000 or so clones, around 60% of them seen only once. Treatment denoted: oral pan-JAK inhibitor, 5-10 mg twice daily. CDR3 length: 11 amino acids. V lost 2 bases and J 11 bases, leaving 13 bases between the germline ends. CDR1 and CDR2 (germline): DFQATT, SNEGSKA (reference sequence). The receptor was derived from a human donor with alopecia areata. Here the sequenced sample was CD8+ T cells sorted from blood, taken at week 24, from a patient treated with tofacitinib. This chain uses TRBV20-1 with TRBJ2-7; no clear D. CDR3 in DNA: TGCAGTGCTAGAACGATGGAGAGAGAGTACTTC. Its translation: CSARTMEREYF.